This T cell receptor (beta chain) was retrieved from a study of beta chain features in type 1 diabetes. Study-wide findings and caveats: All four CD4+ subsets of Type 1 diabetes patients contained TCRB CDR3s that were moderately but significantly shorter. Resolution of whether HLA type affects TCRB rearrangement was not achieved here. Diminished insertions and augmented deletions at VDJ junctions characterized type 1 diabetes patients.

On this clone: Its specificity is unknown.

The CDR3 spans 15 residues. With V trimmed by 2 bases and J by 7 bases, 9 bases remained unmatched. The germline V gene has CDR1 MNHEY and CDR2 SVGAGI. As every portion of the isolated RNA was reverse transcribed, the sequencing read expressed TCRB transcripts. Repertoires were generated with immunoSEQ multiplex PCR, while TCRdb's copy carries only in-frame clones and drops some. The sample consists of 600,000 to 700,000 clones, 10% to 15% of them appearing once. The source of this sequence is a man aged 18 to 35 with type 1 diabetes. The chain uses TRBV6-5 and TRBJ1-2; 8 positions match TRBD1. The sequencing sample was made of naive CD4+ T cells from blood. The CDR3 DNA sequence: TGTGCCAGCAGTTACCCCGGGACAGGTCCAGGTGGCTACACCTTC. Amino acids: CASSYPGTGPGGYTF.